This is a list of T cell receptor beta chains from one sample in a study of T cell changes during pregnancy in multiple sclerosis. Sequenced by immunoSEQ multiplex PCR; TCRdb stores in-frame clones only, minus some. The repertoire consists of about 40,000 clones, with roughly 93% occurring once and the leading ten covering around 8.8%. The sequencing used CD8+ T cells from peripheral blood mononuclear cells, collected in the third trimester of pregnancy. These receptor sequences come from a female donor with multiple sclerosis, enrolled in a pregnancy study. Each CDR3 is given with its conserved first and last residue. D genes are given only for firm matches. Expanded clones are given a class, and other clones once, few, many or no size at all.

length	D	V	size	J	CDR3	DNA
14	NA	TRBV9	NA	TRBJ1-5	CASSVGQSNQPQHF	TGTGCCAGCAGCGTCGGACAGAGCAATCAGCCCCAGCATTTT
13	TRBD1	TRBV7-9	NA	TRBJ1-2	CASSRTTGDGYTF	TGTGCCAGCAGCCGAACCACAGGGGATGGCTACACCTTC
14	TRBD2	TRBV5-1	NA	TRBJ2-7	CASRGASGGYEQYF	TGCGCCAGCAGAGGGGCCAGCGGGGGGTACGAGCAGTACTTC
15	NA	TRBV19	NA	TRBJ2-2	CASSIGSPGTGELFF	TGTGCCAGTAGTATTGGTAGCCCCGGCACCGGGGAGCTGTTTTTT
14	NA	TRBV2	once	TRBJ1-6	CASSPHEGEAPLHF	TGTGCCAGCAGCCCCCATGAGGGTGAGGCACCCCTCCACTTT
15	TRBD2	TRBV6-5	NA	TRBJ2-3	CASSPGVSGADTQYF	TGTGCCAGCAGTCCCGGAGTTAGCGGGGCTGATACGCAGTATTTT
18	TRBD1	TRBV4-1	NA	TRBJ1-1	CASSQDGEGGEGRTEAFF	TGCGCCAGCAGCCAAGATGGGGAAGGGGGCGAGGGTCGCACTGAAGCTTTCTTT
16	NA	TRBV6-1	NA	TRBJ1-6	CASSEGESSYNSPLHF	TGTGCCAGCAGTGAAGGAGAGAGCTCCTATAATTCACCCCTCCACTTT
14	NA	TRBV5-1	NA	TRBJ2-7	CASNSGGGGNEQYF	TGCGCCAGCAACAGTGGGGGGGGCGGCAACGAGCAGTACTTC
14	NA	TRBV11-3	NA	TRBJ2-7	CASSLDRGSYEQYF	TGTGCCAGCAGCTTAGATAGGGGTTCCTACGAGCAGTACTTC
12	NA	TRBV7-9	NA	TRBJ2-1	CASSLTAPEQFF	TGTGCCAGCAGCTTAACCGCGCCTGAGCAGTTCTTC
13	TRBD1	TRBV5-6	NA	TRBJ1-2	CASSPGQGAGYTF	TGTGCCAGCAGCCCCGGTCAGGGGGCCGGCTACACCTTC
14	NA	TRBV7-9	NA	TRBJ1-4	CASSLLMGGEKLFF	TGTGCCAGCAGCTTATTGATGGGGGGAGAAAAACTGTTTTTT
16	TRBD1	TRBV7-8	NA	TRBJ2-7	CASRGVGQPYLYEQYF	TGTGCCAGCAGAGGGGTGGGACAGCCTTACCTGTACGAGCAGTACTTC
13	TRBD1	TRBV7-6	once	TRBJ2-7	CASSQTGGVEQYF	TGTGCCAGCAGCCAAACAGGGGGCGTCGAGCAGTACTTC
13	NA	TRBV27	NA	TRBJ1-6	CASSSGDYSPLHF	TGTGCCAGCAGTTCGGGGGATTATTCACCCCTCCACTTT
13	TRBD1	TRBV9	NA	TRBJ1-4	CASSARGREKLFF	TGTGCCAGCAGCGCCAGGGGGAGGGAAAAACTGTTTTTT
15	TRBD1	TRBV6-5	NA	TRBJ2-7	CASRLWTGDSYEQYF	TGTGCCAGCAGGCTATGGACAGGGGACAGCTACGAGCAGTACTTC
16	NA	TRBV7-9	NA	TRBJ2-3	CASSFPVGSYTDTQYF	TGTGCCAGCAGCTTCCCGGTGGGCAGCTACACAGATACGCAGTATTTT
17	TRBD2	TRBV12-5	NA	TRBJ2-5	CASGLYLSSGGQETQYF	TGTGCTAGTGGTTTGTACCTCTCTAGCGGGGGGCAAGAGACCCAGTACTTC
15	TRBD1	TRBV13	NA	TRBJ1-2	CASILVRQGAFGYTF	TGTGCCAGCATCCTTGTAAGACAGGGGGCGTTTGGCTACACCTTC
13	NA	TRBV7-9	NA	TRBJ1-1	CASSLGGGSEAFF	TGTGCCAGCAGCTTGGGGGGGGGCTCTGAAGCTTTCTTT
13	NA	TRBV6-6	NA	TRBJ2-3	CASRDQGTDTQYF	TGTGCCAGCAGAGACCAGGGGACAGATACGCAGTATTTT
11	NA	TRBV6-1	NA	TRBJ1-1	CASREGSEAFF	TGTGCCAGTCGGGAGGGATCTGAAGCTTTCTTT
15	NA	TRBV27	NA	TRBJ2-1	CASSFTGPPYNEQFF	TGTGCCAGCAGTTTTACAGGCCCTCCCTACAATGAGCAGTTCTTC
14	TRBD1	TRBV9	NA	TRBJ1-2	CASSDQGTAYGYTF	TGTGCCAGCAGCGATCAAGGGACAGCCTATGGCTACACCTTC
13	NA	TRBV13	once	TRBJ2-1	CASSLSAANEQFF	TGTGCCAGCAGCTTGTCAGCGGCTAATGAGCAGTTCTTC
15	TRBD1	TRBV7-3	NA	TRBJ2-3	CASSHTTGTADTQYF	TGTGCCAGCAGCCATACGACAGGGACCGCAGATACGCAGTATTTT
17	NA	TRBV6-4	NA	TRBJ1-5	CASTLTVGPFSNQPQHF	TGTGCCAGCACCCTGACAGTCGGACCATTTAGCAATCAGCCCCAGCATTTT
13	NA	TRBV13	NA	TRBJ1-6	CASSSMRDSPLHF	TGTGCCAGCAGCTCCATGAGGGATTCACCCCTCCACTTT
14	NA	TRBV10-2	NA	TRBJ1-2	CASSDSDTLYGYTF	TGCGCCAGCAGTGATTCAGACACCCTCTATGGCTACACCTTC
15	TRBD2	TRBV6-1	NA	TRBJ2-5	CASSEARGGAETQYF	TGTGCCAGCAGTGAAGCGCGCGGGGGGGCAGAGACCCAGTACTTC
12	NA	TRBV10-3	once	TRBJ1-1	CAISPGNTEAFF	TGTGCCATCAGCCCCGGGAACACTGAAGCTTTCTTT
14	NA	TRBV4-1	NA	TRBJ1-6	CASSHQAWNSPLHF	TGCGCCAGCAGCCACCAGGCCTGGAATTCACCCCTCCACTTT
17	TRBD2	TRBV15	NA	TRBJ2-3	CATMGSSLAGTLDTQYF	TGTGCCACTATGGGCAGCTCACTAGCGGGGACCCTAGATACGCAGTATTTT
14	TRBD1	TRBV2	NA	TRBJ2-3	CASRGQLAPGTQYF	TGTGCCAGCAGGGGACAGCTTGCCCCCGGTACGCAGTATTTT
15	TRBD1	TRBV29-1	NA	TRBJ2-2	CSVDGTGGGTGELFF	TGCAGCGTTGATGGGACAGGGGGTGGCACCGGGGAGCTGTTTTTT
13	NA	TRBV11-2	NA	TRBJ2-1	CASSYEEPNEQFF	TGTGCCAGCAGCTACGAGGAACCCAATGAGCAGTTCTTC
15	NA	TRBV2	NA	TRBJ1-2	CASREARDNDYGYTF	TGTGCCAGCAGGGAAGCTAGGGACAACGACTATGGCTACACCTTC
14	TRBD1	TRBV5-6	NA	TRBJ1-2	CASSLGQGDYGYTF	TGTGCCAGCAGCTTGGGACAGGGTGACTATGGCTACACCTTC
12	TRBD1	TRBV29-1	NA	TRBJ1-1	CSADRDDTEAFF	TGCAGCGCCGACAGGGACGACACTGAAGCTTTCTTT
12	NA	TRBV13	NA	TRBJ2-3	CASSLGINTQYF	TGTGCCAGCAGCTTAGGCATCAATACGCAGTATTTT
14	TRBD2	TRBV11-3	NA	TRBJ2-1	CASAHGGGGNEQFF	TGTGCCAGCGCGCATGGGGGGGGAGGCAATGAGCAGTTCTTC
14	TRBD1	TRBV18	NA	TRBJ1-4	CASSPDRGNEKLFF	TGTGCCAGCTCACCGGACAGGGGTAATGAAAAACTGTTTTTT
16	TRBD2	TRBV15	NA	TRBJ2-3	CATSSAGDYDTDTQYF	TGTGCCACCAGCAGCGCGGGGGACTATGACACAGATACGCAGTATTTT
13	TRBD1	TRBV5-6	NA	TRBJ1-2	CASKGGGPFSYTF	TGTGCCAGCAAAGGGGGCGGACCCTTTAGCTACACCTTC
13	NA	TRBV9	NA	TRBJ2-1	CASSVAQGNEQFF	TGTGCCAGCAGCGTAGCCCAGGGCAATGAGCAGTTCTTC
19	NA	TRBV9	NA	TRBJ2-2	CASSVVGGPYLANTGELFF	TGTGCCAGCAGCGTAGTGGGGGGGCCTTACCTCGCGAACACCGGGGAGCTGTTTTTT